Included here is one T cell receptor (beta chain) sequence, with context. Its antigen is as yet unknown. This specimen belongs to a study of cytomegalovirus exposure and HLA in healthy donors. On the study more broadly: The study's early data release held tens of millions of unique TCRs from HLA-typed donors. Study outcomes and limitations: Most of the TCR beta V segments (in an earlier analysis) were productive either about 87% or about 30% of the time. Later, an analysis found that common viral pathogens appeared to be linked with several of the most significant clusters.

The germline CDR1 and CDR2 sequences are SGHTA and FQGTGA. V trimming: 5 bases; J trimming: 4 bases; junction bases outside the gene matches: 12. The CDR3 extends over 16 amino acids. The PCR had 60 Vbeta and 13 Jbeta primers. Data came from immunoSEQ multiplex PCR; TCRdb stores just in-frame clones and leaves some out. The sample lists about 93,000 clones, roughly 79% seen once, with 0.5% to 0.65% in the top ten. Sequenced: PBMCs. The chain carries TRBV7-3 and TRBJ2-7, with 9 bases fitting TRBD1. The receptor comes from a man aged 30 to 39 in good health and CMV-seronegative. The CDR3 loop reads CASSPSAGQGRYEQYF. The CDR3 nucleotides read TGTGCCAGCAGCCCATCGGCTGGACAGGGGAGGTACGAGCAGTACTTC.